These T cell receptor beta chains were read from a single sample in a study of response to subunit inactivated influenza vaccine. From the RT-PCR reads, TCRdb called clonotypes with MiXCR, one entry per CDR3 protein. Of under 800,000 distinct CDR3 sequences in the sample, over 11% were seen once. The material was PBMCs from blood, obtained 14 to 15 days before vaccination. Receptor source: a man aged 50-59 years who received an inactivated influenza vaccine. CDR3s include the opening cysteine and the closing phenylalanine or tryptophan. The order of the fields is CDR3 DNA, CDR3 protein, D gene, J gene, V gene, clone size. D genes are given only for firm matches. The listing skips clone size in some rows; elsewhere it reads once, few, many or a size class.

CDR3nt: TGCAGTGCTCCCGGGACAGTGAATAATTCACCCCTCCACTTT
CDR3aa: CSAPGTVNNSPLHF
d_gene: TRBD1
j_gene: TRBJ1-6
v_gene: TRBV20-1
abundance: .

CDR3nt: TGCAGGGGGGGACAGGGGGCGGATGGCTACACCTTC
CDR3aa: CRGGQGADGYTF
d_gene: TRBD1
j_gene: TRBJ1-2
v_gene: TRBV20-1
abundance: once

CDR3nt: .
CDR3aa: CASDWVATGAHPAKNIQYF
d_gene: .
j_gene: TRBJ2-4
v_gene: TRBV21-1
abundance: few

CDR3nt: TGTGCCAGCAGCTTCCGACTAGCGGGGGGGATTTACGAGCAGTACTTC
CDR3aa: CASSFRLAGGIYEQYF
d_gene: TRBD2
j_gene: TRBJ2-7
v_gene: TRBV5-6
abundance: few

CDR3nt: TGCAGCGTTGAATTGGGAGCGGGAGAGGGAGAGACCCAGTACTTC
CDR3aa: CSVELGAGEGETQYF
d_gene: TRBD2
j_gene: TRBJ2-5
v_gene: TRBV29-1
abundance: .

CDR3nt: TGTGCCAGCAGCGTAGACCCGGGGGTGTCCTACAATGAGCAGTTCTTC
CDR3aa: CASSVDPGVSYNEQFF
d_gene: .
j_gene: TRBJ2-1
v_gene: TRBV9
abundance: .

CDR3nt: TGTGCCAGCAGCTACCGGACAGGCGGAAACACCATATATTTT
CDR3aa: CASSYRTGGNTIYF
d_gene: TRBD1
j_gene: TRBJ1-3
v_gene: TRBV7-9
abundance: .

CDR3nt: TGCGCCAGCAGCCAAGATAAGACAGGGACAGATACGCAGTATTTT
CDR3aa: CASSQDKTGTDTQYF
d_gene: TRBD1
j_gene: TRBJ2-3
v_gene: TRBV4-3
abundance: .

CDR3nt: TGTGCCTATCGACAGGGTGGCACAGATACGCAGTATTTT
CDR3aa: CAYRQGGTDTQYF
d_gene: TRBD1
j_gene: TRBJ2-3
v_gene: TRBV30
abundance: .

CDR3nt: TGTGCCAGCAGCCAAACTTCCGGAGAGCAGTTCTTC
CDR3aa: CASSQTSGEQFF
d_gene: .
j_gene: TRBJ2-1
v_gene: TRBV4-2
abundance: many

CDR3nt: TGTGCCAGCTCACCGGCAGGGTACTACGAGCAGTACTTC
CDR3aa: CASSPAGYYEQYF
d_gene: .
j_gene: TRBJ2-7
v_gene: TRBV18
abundance: .

CDR3nt: TGCGCCAGCAGCCGGAGCCTTGGGACTAGCGGGGGGGCGACGCAGTATTTT
CDR3aa: CASSRSLGTSGGATQYF
d_gene: TRBD2
j_gene: TRBJ2-3
v_gene: TRBV4-3
abundance: few

CDR3nt: TGTGCCAGCAGTTTTCGGCGGGAGGGCCTCTACGAGCAGTACTTC
CDR3aa: CASSFRREGLYEQYF
d_gene: TRBD2
j_gene: TRBJ2-7
v_gene: TRBV28
abundance: few

CDR3nt: TGTGCCAGCAGCTTAGATGGGCAGAAGAACACTGAAGCTTTCTTT
CDR3aa: CASSLDGQKNTEAFF
d_gene: .
j_gene: TRBJ1-1
v_gene: TRBV7-9
abundance: few

CDR3nt: TGTGCCAGCAGCTTACTGGGGACTAACGAGAACACCGGGGAGCTGTTTTTT
CDR3aa: CASSLLGTNENTGELFF
d_gene: TRBD2
j_gene: TRBJ2-2
v_gene: TRBV7-6
abundance: many

CDR3nt: TGCAGTGCTAGTTCGGTGGGGACCCTGCTCTCCTACAATGAGCAGTTCTTC
CDR3aa: CSASSVGTLLSYNEQFF
d_gene: .
j_gene: TRBJ2-1
v_gene: TRBV20-1
abundance: .

CDR3nt: TGTGCCAGCAGTTCATACAACAGGGGAGCAAGGAACACCATATATTTT
CDR3aa: CASSSYNRGARNTIYF
d_gene: TRBD1
j_gene: TRBJ1-3
v_gene: TRBV12-3/TRBV12-4
abundance: .

CDR3nt: TGTGCCAGCAGCTCCGGGGTGGGCAGGAGCTCTGGAAACACCATATATTTT
CDR3aa: CASSSGVGRSSGNTIYF
d_gene: .
j_gene: TRBJ1-3
v_gene: TRBV7-9
abundance: .

CDR3nt: TGTGCCACCAGTGACAAAAAGGGTAATGGGGGATACACTGAAGCTTTCTTT
CDR3aa: CATSDKKGNGGYTEAFF
d_gene: .
j_gene: TRBJ1-1
v_gene: TRBV24-1
abundance: few

CDR3nt: TGTGCCAGCAGTTTTCGACAGGGTAGAGAAAAACTGTTTTTT
CDR3aa: CASSFRQGREKLFF
d_gene: TRBD1
j_gene: TRBJ1-4
v_gene: TRBV12-3/TRBV12-4
abundance: few